These 5 T cell receptor beta chains share one sample of origin, sequenced in a study of T cells in narcolepsy. The data were produced by immunoSEQ multiplex PCR, yet TCRdb's version contains in-frame clones alone and is incomplete. This table holds under 40,000 clones, under 90% found once. The sequenced material came from CD45RA- memory CD4+ T cells from PBMCs. The receptors derive from a human donor with narcolepsy.

The chain recombines TRBV15 with TRBJ1-5; D is perhaps TRBD1 (5 bases). CDR3 length: 13 residues. Trimming removed 8 bases from V and 1 base from J, with 9 bases in between. CDR1 and CDR2 from the germline V gene are LNHNV and YYDKDF (reference sequence). CDR3 region: CATQGPSNQPQHF. For the CDR3, the DNA is TGTGCCACCCAGGGCCCCAGCAATCAGCCCCAGCATTTT. The variable domain in full, with the rest retrieved from reference TRBV15 and TRBJ1-5, is DAMVIQNPRYQVTQFGKPVTLSCSQTLNHNVMYWYQQKSSQAPKLLFHYYDKDFNNEADTPDNFQSRRPNTSFCFLDIRSPGLGDTAMYLCATQGPSNQPQHFGDGTRLSIL.

This chain links TRBV7-3 with TRBJ2-2, with no clear D. V lost 4 bases, J lost 6 bases, and 12 bases lay in between. Germline V lookup: CDR1 SGHTA, CDR2 FQGTGA. The CDR3 consists of 14 residues. The chain's CDR3 is CASSSQNGPGELFF. CDR3 DNA: TGTGCCAGCAGCTCCCAGAACGGCCCCGGGGAGCTGTTTTTT.

The chain is built from TRBV5-4 and TRBJ2-3, with D perhaps TRBD1 or TRBD2 (5 bases each). CDR1 SGHNT and CDR2 YYREEE come from the germline V gene (reference sequence). The CDR3 sequence is 15 residues long. The ends were cut back, 4 bases at V and 9 bases at J, with 21 bases in the middle. DNA of the CDR3: TGTGCCAGCAGCACCCCCGGTAGGCGCGAGGGGACGCAGTATTTT. As protein: CASSTPGRREGTQYF.

The table lists this clone with a count of one. The chain combines TRBV5-4 with TRBJ2-7, with 10 bases matching TRBD1. Germline-derived CDR1 and CDR2 are SGHNT and YYREEE (reference sequence). J lost 5 bases, V lost 4 bases, and 6 bases had no gene match. The CDR3 loop spans 14 amino acids. The CDR3 nucleotides read TGTGCCAGCAGCCGACCGGGACAGGGGAACGAGCAGTACGTC. It is translated as CASSRPGQGNEQYV.

The V call is TRBV6-5, the J call TRBJ2-1, with 10 bases aligning to TRBD1. The CDR3 extends over 15 amino acids. J lost 5 bases, V lost 6 bases, and 7 bases had no gene match. Germline V CDR1 and CDR2: MNHEY, SVGAGI. The CDR3 reads CASRSGQGVDNEQFF. For the CDR3, the DNA is TGTGCCAGCAGGTCCGGACAGGGGGTTGACAATGAGCAGTTCTTC.